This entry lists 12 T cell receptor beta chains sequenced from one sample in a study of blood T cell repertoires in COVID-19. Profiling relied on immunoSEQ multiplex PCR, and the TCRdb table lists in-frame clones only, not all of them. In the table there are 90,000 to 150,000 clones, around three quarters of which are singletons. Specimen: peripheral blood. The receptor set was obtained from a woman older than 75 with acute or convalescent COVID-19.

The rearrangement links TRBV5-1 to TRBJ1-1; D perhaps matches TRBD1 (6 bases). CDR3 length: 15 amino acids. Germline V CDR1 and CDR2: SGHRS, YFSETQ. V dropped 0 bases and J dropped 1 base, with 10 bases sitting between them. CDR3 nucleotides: TGCGCCAGCAGCTTGGCAGGACAGAGGAACACTGAAGCTTTCTTT. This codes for CASSLAGQRNTEAFF.

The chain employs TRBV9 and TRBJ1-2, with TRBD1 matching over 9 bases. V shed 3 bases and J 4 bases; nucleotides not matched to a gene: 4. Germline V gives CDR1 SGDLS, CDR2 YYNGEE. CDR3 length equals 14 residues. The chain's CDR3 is CASSAMGQGYGYTF. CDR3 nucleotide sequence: TGTGCCAGCAGCGCTATGGGACAGGGCTATGGCTACACCTTC.

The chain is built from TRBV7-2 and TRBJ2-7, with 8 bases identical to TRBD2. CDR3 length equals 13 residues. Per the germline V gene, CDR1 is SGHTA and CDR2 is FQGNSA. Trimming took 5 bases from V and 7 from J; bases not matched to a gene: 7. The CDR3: CASSPGGGWEQYF. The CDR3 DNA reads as TGTGCCAGCAGCCCGGGGGGGGGTTGGGAGCAGTACTTC.

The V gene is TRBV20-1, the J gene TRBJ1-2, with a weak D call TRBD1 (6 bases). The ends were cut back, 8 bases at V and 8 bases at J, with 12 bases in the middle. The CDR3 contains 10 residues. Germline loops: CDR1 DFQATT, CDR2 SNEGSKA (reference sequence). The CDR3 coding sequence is TGCAGTCCCAAAGGGGGAGGCTACACCTTC. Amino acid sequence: CSPKGGGYTF.

In nucleotides, the CDR3 is TGTGCCAGCAGCTGGGGACTAGCGGGAGATGGGTCAACAGATACGCAGTATTTT. Translation: CASSWGLAGDGSTDTQYF. The rearrangement joins TRBV11-2 to TRBJ2-3; 14 bases map to TRBD2. Trimming cost V 4 bases and J 3 bases; bases outside gene matches: 9. Germline V gives CDR1 SGHAT, CDR2 FQNNGV. This CDR3 contains 18 residues.

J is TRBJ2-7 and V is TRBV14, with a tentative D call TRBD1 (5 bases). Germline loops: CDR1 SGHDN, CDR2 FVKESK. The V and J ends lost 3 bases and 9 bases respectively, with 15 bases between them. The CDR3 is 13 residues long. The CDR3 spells CASSQDKWTWQYF. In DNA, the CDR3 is TGTGCCAGCAGCCAGGACAAATGGACCTGGCAGTACTTC.

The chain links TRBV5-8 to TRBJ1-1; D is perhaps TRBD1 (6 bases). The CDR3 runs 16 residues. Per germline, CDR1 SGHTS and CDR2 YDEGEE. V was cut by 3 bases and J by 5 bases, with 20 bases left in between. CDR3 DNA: TGTGCCAGCAGCTCGGGACACCTGGTCGGGAAAACTGAAGCTTTCTTT. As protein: CASSSGHLVGKTEAFF. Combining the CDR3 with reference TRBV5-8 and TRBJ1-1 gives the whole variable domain EAGVTQSPTHLIKTRGQQATLRCSPISGHTSVYWYQQALGLGLQFLLWYDEGEERNRGNFPPRFSGRQFPNYSSELNVNALELEDSALYLCASSSGHLVGKTEAFFGQGTRLTVV.

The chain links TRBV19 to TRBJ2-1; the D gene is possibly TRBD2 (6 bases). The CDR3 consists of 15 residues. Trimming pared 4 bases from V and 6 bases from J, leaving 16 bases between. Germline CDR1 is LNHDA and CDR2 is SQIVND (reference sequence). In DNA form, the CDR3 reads TGTGCCAGTAGTACCACGGGAGAGGGCGGCAATGAGCAGTTCTTC. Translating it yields CASSTTGEGGNEQFF.

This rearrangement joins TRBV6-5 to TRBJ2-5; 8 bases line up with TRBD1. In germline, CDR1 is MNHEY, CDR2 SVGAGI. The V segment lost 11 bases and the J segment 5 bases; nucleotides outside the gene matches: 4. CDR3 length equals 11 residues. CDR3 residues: CAPGGGETQYF. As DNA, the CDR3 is TGTGCCCCAGGGGGCGGGGAGACCCAGTACTTC.

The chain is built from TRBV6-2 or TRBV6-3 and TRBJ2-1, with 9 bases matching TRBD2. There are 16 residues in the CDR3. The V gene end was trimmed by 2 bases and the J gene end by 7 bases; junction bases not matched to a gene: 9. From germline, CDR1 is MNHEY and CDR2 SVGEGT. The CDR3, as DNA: TGTGCCAGCAGTTACGGTCCTAGCGGGACGGAGAATGAGCAGTTCTTC. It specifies CASSYGPSGTENEQFF.

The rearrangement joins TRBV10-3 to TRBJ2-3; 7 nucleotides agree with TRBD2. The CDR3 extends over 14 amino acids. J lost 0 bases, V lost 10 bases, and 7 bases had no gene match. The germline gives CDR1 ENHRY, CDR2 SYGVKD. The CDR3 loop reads CATRDYRSTDTQYF. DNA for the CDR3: TGTGCCACCAGGGACTACCGAAGCACAGATACGCAGTATTTT.

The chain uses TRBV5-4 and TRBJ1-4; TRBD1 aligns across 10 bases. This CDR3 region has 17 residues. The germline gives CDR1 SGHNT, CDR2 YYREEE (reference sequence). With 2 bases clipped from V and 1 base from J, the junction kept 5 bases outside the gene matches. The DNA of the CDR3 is TGTGCCAGCAGCTTACGGACAGGGGGGCTAACTAATGAAAAACTGTTTTTT. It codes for CASSLRTGGLTNEKLFF.